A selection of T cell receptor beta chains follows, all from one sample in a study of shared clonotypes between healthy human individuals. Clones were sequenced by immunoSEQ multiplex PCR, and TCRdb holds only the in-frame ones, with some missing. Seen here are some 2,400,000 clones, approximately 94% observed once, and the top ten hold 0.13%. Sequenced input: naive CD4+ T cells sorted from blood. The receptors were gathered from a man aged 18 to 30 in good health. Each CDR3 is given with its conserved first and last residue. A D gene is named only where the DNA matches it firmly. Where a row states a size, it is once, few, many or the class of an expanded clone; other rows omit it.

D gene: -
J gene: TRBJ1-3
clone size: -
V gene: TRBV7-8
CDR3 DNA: TGTGCCAGCAGCTTAGATGGGGGTTCAGGAAACACCATATATTTT
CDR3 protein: CASSLDGGSGNTIYF

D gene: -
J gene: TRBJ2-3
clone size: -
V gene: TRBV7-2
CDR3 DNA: TGTGCCAGCAGCTTAAACAGAGGGGCAGATACGCAGTATTTT
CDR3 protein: CASSLNRGADTQYF

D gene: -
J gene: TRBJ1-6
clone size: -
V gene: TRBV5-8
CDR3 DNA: TGTGCCAGCAGCTTGATAGATCGGGTCAATTCACCCCTCCACTTT
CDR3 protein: CASSLIDRVNSPLHF

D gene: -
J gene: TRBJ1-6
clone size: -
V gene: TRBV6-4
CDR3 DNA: TGTGCCAGCGGGGAGTCCAGTGGTTCACCCCTCCACTTT
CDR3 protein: CASGESSGSPLHF

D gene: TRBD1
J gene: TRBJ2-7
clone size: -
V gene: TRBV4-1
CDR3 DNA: TGCGCCAGCAGCCAAGCCCGTATCCCAGGGGGCGCCCCTTACGAGCAGTACTTC
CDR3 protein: CASSQARIPGGAPYEQYF

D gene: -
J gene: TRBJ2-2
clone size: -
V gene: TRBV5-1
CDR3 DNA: TGCGCCAGCAGCCCGACAGGTTGGGACACCGGGGAGCTGTTTTTT
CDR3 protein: CASSPTGWDTGELFF

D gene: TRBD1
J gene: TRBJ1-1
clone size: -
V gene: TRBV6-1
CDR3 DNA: TGTGCCAGCGGAGGGGGACAGGGCACTGAAGCTTTCTTT
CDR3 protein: CASGGGQGTEAFF

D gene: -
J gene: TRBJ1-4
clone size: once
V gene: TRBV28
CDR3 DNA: TGTGCCAGCAGTTTAGGGGGGACTAATGAAAAACTGTTTTTT
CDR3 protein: CASSLGGTNEKLFF

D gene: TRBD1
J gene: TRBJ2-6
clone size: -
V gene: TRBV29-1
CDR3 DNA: TGCAGCGTTGAAAAACAGGGGCCCTCCTCTGGGGCCAACGTCCTGACTTTC
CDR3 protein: CSVEKQGPSSGANVLTF

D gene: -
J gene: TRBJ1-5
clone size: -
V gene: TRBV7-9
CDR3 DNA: TGTGCCAGCAGCGAGGGAGAGGGGACACCCGCTTATAGCAATCAGCCCCAGCATTTT
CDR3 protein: CASSEGEGTPAYSNQPQHF

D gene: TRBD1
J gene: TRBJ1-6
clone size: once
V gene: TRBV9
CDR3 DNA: TGTGCCAGCAGCGCCGACAGGGAGAAAAGCTCCTATAATTCACCCCTCCACTTT
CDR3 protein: CASSADREKSSYNSPLHF

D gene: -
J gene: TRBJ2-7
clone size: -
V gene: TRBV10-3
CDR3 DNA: TGTGCCATAGGGGGTAGCTCCTACGAGCAGTACTTC
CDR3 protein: CAIGGSSYEQYF

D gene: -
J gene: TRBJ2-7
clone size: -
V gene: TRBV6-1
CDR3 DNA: TGTGCCAGCAGTGGTGTCAGGCTAACCTACGAGCAGTACTTC
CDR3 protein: CASSGVRLTYEQYF

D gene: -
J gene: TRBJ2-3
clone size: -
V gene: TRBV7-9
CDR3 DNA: TGTGCCAGCAGCTCCCCGAAGACAAGCACAGATACGCAGTATTTT
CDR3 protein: CASSSPKTSTDTQYF

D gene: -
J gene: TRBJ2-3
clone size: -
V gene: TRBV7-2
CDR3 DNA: TGTGCCAGCAGCCGCGGGGCCGCCGGAGATACGCAGTATTTT
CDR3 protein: CASSRGAAGDTQYF

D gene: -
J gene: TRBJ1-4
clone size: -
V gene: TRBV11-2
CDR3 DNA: TGTGCCAGCAGCAGAGAAGGGACATACAATGAAAAACTGTTTTTT
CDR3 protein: CASSREGTYNEKLFF

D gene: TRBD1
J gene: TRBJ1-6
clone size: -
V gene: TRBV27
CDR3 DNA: TGTGCCAGCAGTTTCAGCCCTCGGGACAGGGGTTCACCCCTCCACTTT
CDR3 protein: CASSFSPRDRGSPLHF

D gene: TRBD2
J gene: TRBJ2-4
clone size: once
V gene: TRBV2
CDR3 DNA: TGTGCCAGCAGTGTGAGCGGGGCGGTAGCCAAAAACATTCAGTACTTC
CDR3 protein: CASSVSGAVAKNIQYF

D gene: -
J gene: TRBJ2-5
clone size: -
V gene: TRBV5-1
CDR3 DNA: TGCGCCAGCAGCCGAGGCACTAGCCAAGAGACCCAGTACTTC
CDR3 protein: CASSRGTSQETQYF

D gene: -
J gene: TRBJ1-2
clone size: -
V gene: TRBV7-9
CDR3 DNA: TGTGCCAGCAGCTCGACAGTCTATGGCTACACCTTC
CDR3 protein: CASSSTVYGYTF

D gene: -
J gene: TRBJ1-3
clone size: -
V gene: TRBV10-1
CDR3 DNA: TGCGCCAGCAGTCGGGACAACTCTGGAAACACCATATATTTT
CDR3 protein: CASSRDNSGNTIYF

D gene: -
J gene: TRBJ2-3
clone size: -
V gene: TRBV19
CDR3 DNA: TGTGCCAGTAGTGATTTCCCTCTCGTAGCAGGGGCAGATACGCAGTATTTT
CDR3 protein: CASSDFPLVAGADTQYF

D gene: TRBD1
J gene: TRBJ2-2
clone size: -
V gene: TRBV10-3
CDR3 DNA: TGTGCCATCTGGAGGACAGGGACCACCGGGGAGCTGTTTTTT
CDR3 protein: CAIWRTGTTGELFF

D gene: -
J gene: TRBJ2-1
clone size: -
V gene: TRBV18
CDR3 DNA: TGTGCCAGCTCACCACCTGGACTTTACAATGAGCAGTTCTTC
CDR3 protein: CASSPPGLYNEQFF

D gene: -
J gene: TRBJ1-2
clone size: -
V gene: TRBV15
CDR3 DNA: TGTGCCACCAGCAGAGATCTTGCACAGGGCGGTCTTGACTATGGCTACACCTTC
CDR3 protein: CATSRDLAQGGLDYGYTF

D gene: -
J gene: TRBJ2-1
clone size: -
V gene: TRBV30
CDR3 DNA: TGTGCCTGGACAAGTAGTAGAGATTCGGGGCAGTTCTTC
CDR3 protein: CAWTSSRDSGQFF

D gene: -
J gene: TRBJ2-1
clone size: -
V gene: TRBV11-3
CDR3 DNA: TGTGCCAGCAGCATATCGGGCCAAGGGAATGAGCAGTTCTTC
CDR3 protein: CASSISGQGNEQFF

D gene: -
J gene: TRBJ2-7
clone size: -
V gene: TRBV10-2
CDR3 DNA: TGCGCCAGCAGTGAGTCTTGGAGCTACGAGCAGTACTTC
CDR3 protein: CASSESWSYEQYF

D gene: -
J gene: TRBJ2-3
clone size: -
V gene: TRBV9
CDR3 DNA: TGTGCCAGCGGCCGCTCATGGGGGACGGATACGCAGTATTTT
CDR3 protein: CASGRSWGTDTQYF

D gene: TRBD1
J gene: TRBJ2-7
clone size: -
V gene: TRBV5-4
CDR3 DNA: TGTGCCAGCAGCTTCGGGCCGTTGAGACAGGGGTCAAGCCCCTACGAGCAGTACTTC
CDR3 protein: CASSFGPLRQGSSPYEQYF

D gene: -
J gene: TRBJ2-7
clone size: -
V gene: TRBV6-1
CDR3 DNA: TGTGCCAGCAGTGTTTCGGGGGACTACGAGCAGTACTTC
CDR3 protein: CASSVSGDYEQYF

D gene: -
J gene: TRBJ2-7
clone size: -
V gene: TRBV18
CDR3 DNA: TGTGCCAGCTCACCATCGACAGGAACCTACGAGCAGTACTTC
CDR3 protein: CASSPSTGTYEQYF

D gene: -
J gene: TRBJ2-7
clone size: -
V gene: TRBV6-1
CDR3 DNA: TGTGCCACATGGGTCTCGGGGCCCTACGAGCAGTACTTC
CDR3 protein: CATWVSGPYEQYF

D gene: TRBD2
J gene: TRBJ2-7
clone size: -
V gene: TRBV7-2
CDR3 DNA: TGTGCCAGCAGCTTAGCGCACCCTTCAGGACTAGCCGTAACCTACGAGCAGTACTTC
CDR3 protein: CASSLAHPSGLAVTYEQYF

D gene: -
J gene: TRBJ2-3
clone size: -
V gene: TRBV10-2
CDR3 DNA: TGCGCCAGCAGTGATTGGGACCAGACTAGCACAGATACGCAGTATTTT
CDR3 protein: CASSDWDQTSTDTQYF

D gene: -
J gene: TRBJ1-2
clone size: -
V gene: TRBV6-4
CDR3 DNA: TGTGCCAGCAGTGACGGAGGGGCGTCTAACTATGGCTACACCTTC
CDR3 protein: CASSDGGASNYGYTF

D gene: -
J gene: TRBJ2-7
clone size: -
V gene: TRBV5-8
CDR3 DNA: TGTGCCAGCAGCTTCGGGAGCGTGTCCTACGAGCAGTACTTC
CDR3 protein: CASSFGSVSYEQYF

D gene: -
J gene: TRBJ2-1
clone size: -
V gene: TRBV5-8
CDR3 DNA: TGTGCCAGCAGCGTCAATGAGCAGTTCTTC
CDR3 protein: CASSVNEQFF

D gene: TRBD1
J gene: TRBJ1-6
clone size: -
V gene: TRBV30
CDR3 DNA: TGTGCCTGGATCTCGGGACAGGGGATTGATTCACCCCTCCACTTT
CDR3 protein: CAWISGQGIDSPLHF

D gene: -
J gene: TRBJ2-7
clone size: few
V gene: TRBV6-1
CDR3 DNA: TGTGCCAGCAGTGACTTCTACGAGCAGTACTTC
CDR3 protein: CASSDFYEQYF

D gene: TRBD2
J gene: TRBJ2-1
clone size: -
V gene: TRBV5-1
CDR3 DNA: TGCGCCAGCAGCTACGAAGCGGGGGGGCATAGTGAGCAGTTCTTC
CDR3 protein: CASSYEAGGHSEQFF

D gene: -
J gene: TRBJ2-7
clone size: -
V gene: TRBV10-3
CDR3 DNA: TGTGCCATCAGGGGTTCAGGAGTTACAGGAACGACCTACGAGCAGTACTTC
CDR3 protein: CAIRGSGVTGTTYEQYF

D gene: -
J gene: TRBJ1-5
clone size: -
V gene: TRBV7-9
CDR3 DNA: TGTGCCAGCAGCTTCGGCAGTAGCAATCAGCCCCAGCATTTT
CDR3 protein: CASSFGSSNQPQHF

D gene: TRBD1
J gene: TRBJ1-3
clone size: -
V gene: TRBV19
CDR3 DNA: TGTGCCAGTAACCGGGACAGCTCCGGAAACACCATATATTTT
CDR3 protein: CASNRDSSGNTIYF

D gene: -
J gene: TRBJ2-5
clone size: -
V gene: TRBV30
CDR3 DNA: TGTGCCTGGAGAGCGGAGACCCAGTACTTC
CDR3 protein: CAWRAETQYF

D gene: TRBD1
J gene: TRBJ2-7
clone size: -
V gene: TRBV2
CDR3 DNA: TGTGCCAGCAGGGAACAGACAGGGGGCATCTACGAGCAGTACTTC
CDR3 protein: CASREQTGGIYEQYF

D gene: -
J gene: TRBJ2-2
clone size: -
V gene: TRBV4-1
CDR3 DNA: TGCGCCAGCAGCCAAGTCGTAGGTTTCACCGGGGAGCTGTTTTTT
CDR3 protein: CASSQVVGFTGELFF

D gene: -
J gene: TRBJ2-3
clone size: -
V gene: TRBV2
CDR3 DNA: TGTGCCAGCGGGAGCACAGATACGCAGTATTTT
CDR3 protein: CASGSTDTQYF

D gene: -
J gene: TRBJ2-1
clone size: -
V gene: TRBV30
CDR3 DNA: TGTGCCTGGAGCCGATCCTCTTACAATGAGCAGTTCTTC
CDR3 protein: CAWSRSSYNEQFF

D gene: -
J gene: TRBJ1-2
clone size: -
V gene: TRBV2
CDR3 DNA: TGTGCCAGCAGTGAACGGCCGGGGTATGGCTACACCTTC
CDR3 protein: CASSERPGYGYTF

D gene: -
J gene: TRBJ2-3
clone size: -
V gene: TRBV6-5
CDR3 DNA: TGTGCCAGCAAACTACTCACTAGCACAGATACGCAGTATTTT
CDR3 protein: CASKLLTSTDTQYF